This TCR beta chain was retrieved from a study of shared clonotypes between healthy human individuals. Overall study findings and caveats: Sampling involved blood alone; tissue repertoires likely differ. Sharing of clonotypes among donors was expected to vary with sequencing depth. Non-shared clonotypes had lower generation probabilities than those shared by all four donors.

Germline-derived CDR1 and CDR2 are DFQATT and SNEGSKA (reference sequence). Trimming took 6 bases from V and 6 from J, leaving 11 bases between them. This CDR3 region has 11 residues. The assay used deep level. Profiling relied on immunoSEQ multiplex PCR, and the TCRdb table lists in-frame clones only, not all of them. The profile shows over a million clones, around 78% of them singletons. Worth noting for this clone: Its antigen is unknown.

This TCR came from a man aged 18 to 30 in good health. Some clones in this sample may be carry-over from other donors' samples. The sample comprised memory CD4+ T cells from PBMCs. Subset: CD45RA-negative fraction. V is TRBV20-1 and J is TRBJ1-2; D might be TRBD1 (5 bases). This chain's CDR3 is CSAFRVNGYTF. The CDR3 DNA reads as TGCAGTGCCTTCAGGGTCAATGGCTACACCTTC.